The rows below give T cell receptor beta chains drawn from one sample of a study of T cells after yellow fever vaccination. TCRdb processed the 5' RACE reads anew with MiXCR; each CDR3 protein has one entry. The data contain around 330,000 distinct CDR3 sequences, around 3.9% of them seen just once; the ten biggest clones take up about 25%. The starting material was PBMCs, obtained on the day of the yellow fever booster vaccination. Source of these receptors: a man younger than 30 who received the YFV17D yellow fever vaccine. The CDR3 runs from the conserved cysteine through the conserved F or W. D genes are given only for firm matches. Size is stated for part of the rows, as once, few or many counts, or as a class when the clone is expanded.

CDR3: CASSFDGHQYF
DNA: TGTGCCAGCAGTTTCGACGGTCACCAGTACTTC
D: .
V: TRBV7-9
size: .
J: TRBJ2-4

CDR3: CAISESVPGQGAYQETQYF
DNA: TGTGCCATCAGTGAGTCGGTCCCGGGACAGGGGGCGTACCAAGAGACCCAGTACTTC
D: TRBD1
V: TRBV10-3
size: .
J: TRBJ2-5

CDR3: CSAPRLAGGPNEQFF
DNA: TGCAGTGCTCCTAGACTAGCGGGGGGGCCCAATGAGCAGTTCTTC
D: TRBD2
V: TRBV20-1
size: .
J: TRBJ2-1

CDR3: CASSQEGDREGSPLHF
DNA: TGTGCCAGCAGCCAAGAAGGGGACAGGGAGGGTTCACCCCTCCACTTT
D: TRBD1
V: TRBV4-2
size: many
J: TRBJ1-6

CDR3: CSATTRDRQTVGNQPQHF
DNA: TGCAGTGCTACCACCCGGGACAGACAAACGGTGGGCAATCAGCCCCAGCATTTT
D: TRBD1
V: TRBV20-1
size: many
J: TRBJ1-5

CDR3: CASSLDAGGRTFKGGTQYF
DNA: TGTGCCAGCAGCTTAGATGCTGGCGGCCGGACTTTCAAGGGGGGTACGCAGTATTTT
D: .
V: TRBV13
size: .
J: TRBJ2-3

CDR3: CASSSQGLEGELFF
DNA: TGTGCCAGCAGTTCCCAGGGGTTGGAGGGGGAGCTGTTTTTT
D: .
V: TRBV6-5
size: many
J: TRBJ2-2

CDR3: CASRLTSGRQETQYF
DNA: TGTGCCAGCAGACTAACTAGCGGGAGACAAGAGACCCAGTACTTC
D: TRBD2
V: TRBV5-4
size: few
J: TRBJ2-5

CDR3: CASSSVRASDYTF
DNA: TGCGCCAGCAGCTCCGTCAGGGCGTCGGACTACACCTTC
D: .
V: TRBV5-1
size: few
J: TRBJ1-2

CDR3: CASSQDEGGGQYF
DNA: TGTGCCAGCAGCCAAGACGAGGGGGGGGGCCAGTATTTT
D: .
V: TRBV4-2
size: .
J: TRBJ2-3

CDR3: CASSWNPGGANVLTF
DNA: TGCGCCAGCAGCTGGAACCCTGGGGGGGCCAACGTCCTGACTTTC
D: .
V: TRBV5-1
size: many
J: TRBJ2-6

CDR3: CASSRGVEETQYF
DNA: TGTGCCAGCTCCCGGGGAGTTGAAGAGACCCAGTACTTC
D: .
V: TRBV18
size: many
J: TRBJ2-5

CDR3: CATRQGAQANYGYTF
DNA: TGTGCCACCCGACAGGGGGCTCAAGCTAACTATGGCTACACCTTC
D: TRBD1
V: TRBV19
size: few
J: TRBJ1-2

CDR3: CASSWGLAVNTGELFF
DNA: TGTGCCAGCAGTTGGGGACTAGCGGTGAACACCGGGGAGCTGTTTTTT
D: TRBD2
V: TRBV6-5
size: many
J: TRBJ2-2

CDR3: CASSKAEQVYEQYF
DNA: TGTGCCAGCAGTAAAGCGGAACAGGTCTACGAGCAGTACTTC
D: .
V: TRBV25-1
size: many
J: TRBJ2-7

CDR3: CASSSEATDTQYF
DNA: TGTGCCAGCAGCTCCGAAGCGACAGATACGCAGTATTTT
D: .
V: TRBV7-8
size: few
J: TRBJ2-3

CDR3: CSARKQEVGEAFF
DNA: TGCAGTGCTAGGAAGCAGGAGGTCGGTGAAGCTTTCTTT
D: .
V: TRBV20-1
size: many
J: TRBJ1-1

CDR3: CASSQMDRVNGYTF
DNA: TGTGCCAGCAGCCAAATGGACAGGGTAAATGGCTACACCTTC
D: TRBD1
V: TRBV6-6
size: few
J: TRBJ1-2

CDR3: CASTLRLAGEETQYF
DNA: TGTGCCAGCACCCTACGACTAGCGGGGGAGGAGACCCAGTACTTC
D: TRBD2
V: TRBV5-4
size: few
J: TRBJ2-5

CDR3: CAISEPMGLARETQYF
DNA: TGTGCCATCAGTGAACCGATGGGGCTAGCGCGGGAGACCCAGTACTTC
D: .
V: TRBV10-3
size: .
J: TRBJ2-5

CDR3: CASRPRLPNTEAFF
DNA: TGTGCCAGCAGGCCTCGACTGCCGAACACTGAAGCTTTCTTT
D: .
V: TRBV2
size: .
J: TRBJ1-1

CDR3: CASSQVSGGTDTQYF
DNA: TGTGCCAGCAGCCAAGTTAGCGGAGGCACAGATACGCAGTATTTT
D: .
V: TRBV4-2
size: many
J: TRBJ2-3

CDR3: CATSHGTGQETQYF
DNA: TGTGCCACCAGCCACGGGACTGGCCAAGAGACCCAGTACTTC
D: .
V: TRBV15
size: many
J: TRBJ2-5

CDR3: CAINPRSSGNTIYF
DNA: TGTGCCATCAATCCGCGGAGCTCTGGAAACACCATATATTTT
D: .
V: TRBV10-3
size: .
J: TRBJ1-3

CDR3: CASSQAQGRGAEETQYF
DNA: TGTGCCAGCAGCCAGGCCCAGGGGCGGGGTGCGGAAGAGACCCAGTACTTC
D: .
V: TRBV4-2
size: many
J: TRBJ2-5

CDR3: CASSSPDYPYTGELFF
DNA: TGTGCCAGCAGCTCGCCGGACTACCCTTACACCGGGGAGCTGTTTTTT
D: .
V: TRBV11-2
size: many
J: TRBJ2-2

CDR3: CSARRQGTYEQYF
DNA: TGCAGTGCTAGAAGGCAGGGGACCTACGAGCAGTACTTC
D: .
V: TRBV20-1
size: .
J: TRBJ2-7

CDR3: CASSVAGGDTEAFF
DNA: TGCGCCAGCAGTGTGGCAGGGGGGGACACTGAAGCTTTCTTT
D: TRBD1
V: TRBV10-2
size: many
J: TRBJ1-1

CDR3: CASSLDVNTGELFF
DNA: TGTGCCAGCAGCTTGGACGTGAACACCGGGGAGCTGTTTTTT
D: .
V: TRBV5-6
size: many
J: TRBJ2-2

CDR3: CASSLVAGSRPGYTF
DNA: TGTGCCAGCAGCTTAGTGGCAGGGTCGAGGCCCGGCTACACCTTC
D: .
V: TRBV7-6
size: many
J: TRBJ1-2

CDR3: CASSLAAGQVNEQFF
DNA: TGCGCCAGCAGCTTGGCGGCAGGCCAGGTCAATGAGCAGTTCTTC
D: .
V: TRBV5-1
size: many
J: TRBJ2-1